This entry describes one T cell receptor (beta chain). The CDR3 runs 16 residues. The V gene's germline CDR1 is LGHNA and CDR2 YSLEER. The V end was cut by 0 bases, the J end by 0 bases, with 9 bases between. This record belongs to a study of blood T cell repertoires in COVID-19. About the study: PBMCs, B-cell-depleted T cells, or T cells were the source of the cDNA or gDNA that made up the material.

Original processing methods: Amplification of reference gene primers provided the estimated nucleated cell counts. Measured with immunoSEQ multiplex PCR; TCRdb has only the in-frame clones, and not every one. V and J calls and clone size follow that table, whereas D and trimming were derived from the DNA. Altogether 310,000 or so clones are present, around 88% being singletons, with the ten largest covering roughly 6.3%. In terms of age and location, participants ranged from roughly 18 to 95 years and lived in about 25 US areas. Symptom resolution, clearance, or two negative PCRs marked the recovered donors of Cohort 3.

This receptor was identified in a woman aged 40 to 50 who had recovered from COVID-19. The rearrangement joins TRBV4-3 to TRBJ2-1; no definite D call. The sample consisted of PBMCs or T cells enriched from blood (not recorded which). CDR3 amino acids: CASSQDPGGSYNEQFF. DNA for the CDR3: TGCGCCAGCAGCCAAGATCCGGGTGGCTCCTACAATGAGCAGTTCTTC.